The T cell receptor (beta chain) described here comes from a study of regulatory T cells in long-lasting Graves disease. Germline V gene data show CDR1 as MNHEY and CDR2 as SVGEGT. Germline trimming cut 0 bases from V and 4 bases from J; bases unmatched to any gene: 8. This CDR3 comprises 16 residues. This clonotype was recorded many times. Time point: persistent/refractory GD, antithyroid drugs over 5 years with positive TRAb. TCR sequences were obtained from RNA taken from PBMCs. Graves' disease diagnosis followed American Thyroid Association guidelines. Construction of TCR beta libraries relied on iRepertoire HTBI primers and on Arm-PCR targeting CDR3 regions. One entry per CDR3 protein results from TCRdb running MiXCR on the multiplex PCR reads. The sample lists 350,000 to 450,000 distinct CDR3 sequences; 21% were seen once.

The V gene is TRBV6-2 or TRBV6-3, the J gene TRBJ2-7; TRBD1 matches at 8 bases. The source was peripheral blood mononuclear cells (PBMCs), collected when the disease was refractory, from a patient treated with antithyroid drugs. The clonotype originates from a female donor with Graves disease. The CDR3 sequence: CASSYSQGVFMYEQYF. CDR3 bases: TGTGCCAGCAGTTACTCACAGGGGGTATTCATGTACGAGCAGTACTTC.